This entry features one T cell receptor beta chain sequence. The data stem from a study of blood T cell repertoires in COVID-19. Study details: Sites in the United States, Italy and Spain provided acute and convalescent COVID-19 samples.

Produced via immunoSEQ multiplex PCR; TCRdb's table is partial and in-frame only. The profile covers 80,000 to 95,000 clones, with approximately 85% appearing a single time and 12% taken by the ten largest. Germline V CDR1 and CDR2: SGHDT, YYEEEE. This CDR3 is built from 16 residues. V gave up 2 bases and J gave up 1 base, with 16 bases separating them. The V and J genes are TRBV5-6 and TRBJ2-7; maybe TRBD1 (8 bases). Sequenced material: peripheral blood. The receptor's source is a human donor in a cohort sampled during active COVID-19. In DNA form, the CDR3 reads TGTGCCAGCAGCTTTGGACAGGGAGGGGGTTCCTACGAGCAGTACTTC. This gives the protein CASSFGQGGGSYEQYF.